The T cell receptor (beta chain) described here comes from a study of breast tumors, draining lymph nodes, adjacent tissues. The V and J ends lost 1 base and 6 bases respectively, with 13 bases between them. The CDR3 extends over 14 amino acids. The germline CDR1 and CDR2 sequences are SGHNT and YENEEA. Each CDR3 protein gets one entry after TCRdb re-called the multiplex PCR reads with MiXCR. The sample holds about 21,000 distinct CDR3 sequences; around 33% are singletons and the top ten take around 10%. This clonotype has ten or more counts. Its target is unknown. The study, taken as a whole, reports: The lymph node origin of tumor T cells was framed as consistent with a hypothesis, not demonstrated. Findings are consistent with lymph node origin and intratumoral expansion of most tumor T cells.

The specimen was breast tumor tissue. The V call is TRBV11-3, the J call TRBJ2-7; D is perhaps TRBD2 (6 bases). The source of this sequence is a female donor with breast cancer. Some clones in this sample may be carry-over from other donors' samples. This CDR3 reads CASSLARELGEQYF. The CDR3 nucleotides are TGTGCCAGCAGCTTAGCCCGGGAGCTGGGCGAGCAGTACTTC.